This record concerns one TCR beta chain sequence. Its target is unknown. This specimen belongs to a study of OX40 agonist ivuxolimab in advanced cancers. Study at large: Treatment of patients was with ivuxolimab, an agonistic anti-OX40 (CD134) antibody. General study findings and limits: The study observed clonal expansion of CD4+ and CD8+ blood T cells by week 6 at 0.1 to 3.0 mg/kg. CD8+ T cells were the subset that, on average, had more expanded clones than CD4+.

V lost 0 bases, J lost 3 bases, and 15 bases lay in between. The germline CDR1 and CDR2 sequences are SEHNR and FQNEAQ (reference sequence). This CDR3 region has 16 residues. The data were produced by immunoSEQ multiplex PCR, yet TCRdb's version contains in-frame clones alone and is incomplete. Of over 55,000 clones listed, more than 65% were seen once; the top ten hold roughly 2.3%. The receptor was isolated from an adult with an advanced solid tumor such as melanoma, head and neck, liver or kidney cancer. This specimen consisted of CD4+ or CD8+ T cells sorted from blood, obtained in a trial of the OX40 agonist ivuxolimab. V is TRBV7-9 and J is TRBJ2-7, with TRBD2 as a possible D gene (7 bases). The CDR3 here is CASSLALAGAYYEQYF. As DNA, the CDR3 is TGTGCCAGCAGCTTAGCGTTGGCGGGGGCGTACTACGAGCAGTACTTC.